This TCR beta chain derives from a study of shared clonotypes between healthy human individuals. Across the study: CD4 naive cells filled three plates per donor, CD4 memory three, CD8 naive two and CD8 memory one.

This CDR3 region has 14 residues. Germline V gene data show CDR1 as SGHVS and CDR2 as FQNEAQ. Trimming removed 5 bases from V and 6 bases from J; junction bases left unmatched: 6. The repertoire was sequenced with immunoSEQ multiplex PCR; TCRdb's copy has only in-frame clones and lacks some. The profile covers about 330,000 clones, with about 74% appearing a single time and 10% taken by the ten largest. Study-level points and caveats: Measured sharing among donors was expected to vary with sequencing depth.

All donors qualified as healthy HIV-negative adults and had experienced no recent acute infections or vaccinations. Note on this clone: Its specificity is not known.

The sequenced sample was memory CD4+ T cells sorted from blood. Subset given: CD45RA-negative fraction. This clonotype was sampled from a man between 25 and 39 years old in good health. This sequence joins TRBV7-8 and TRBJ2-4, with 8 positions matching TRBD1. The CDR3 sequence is CASSIGQGLNIQYF. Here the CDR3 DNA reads TGTGCCAGCAGCATTGGACAGGGTTTAAACATTCAGTACTTC.